A single sample gave rise to the 3 T cell receptor beta chains below, sequenced in a study of blood T cell repertoires in COVID-19. The repertoire was sequenced with immunoSEQ multiplex PCR; TCRdb's copy has only in-frame clones and lacks some. The sample yields about 300,000 clones, 65% to 90% seen once. The sequenced material came from PBMCs or T cells enriched from blood (not recorded which). These receptor sequences come from a man younger than 40 who had recovered from COVID-19.

The chain combines TRBV6-5 with TRBJ1-5; TRBD1 is a possible D gene (5 bases). The ends were cut back, 10 bases at V and 5 bases at J, with 12 bases in the middle. The CDR3 loop spans 12 amino acids. The V gene's germline CDR1 is MNHEY and CDR2 SVGAGI. The CDR3 DNA sequence: TGTGCCACTGGGGGGACGGATCAGCCCCAGCATTTT. This gives the protein CATGGTDQPQHF.

CDR3 in amino acids: CASRGLDNSGNTIYF. The DNA for the CDR3 is TGTGCCAGCAGGGGATTGGACAACTCTGGAAACACCATATATTTT. V gene TRBV6-5 combines with J gene TRBJ1-3; a possible D gene is TRBD1 (5 bases). Germline V CDR1 and CDR2: MNHEY, SVGAGI. Deletions cut 6 bases from V and 0 bases from J, with 12 bases between. This CDR3 is built from 15 residues.

The V and J genes are TRBV24-1 and TRBJ1-5; 11 positions agree with TRBD1. Germline V CDR1 and CDR2: KGHDR, SFDVKD. V trimming: 3 bases; J trimming: 7 bases; junction bases outside the gene matches: 7. CDR3 length: 16 amino acids. This CDR3 is CATSDPLDRGLQPQHF. In DNA form, the CDR3 reads TGTGCCACCAGTGATCCCCTGGACAGGGGGCTGCAGCCCCAGCATTTT.